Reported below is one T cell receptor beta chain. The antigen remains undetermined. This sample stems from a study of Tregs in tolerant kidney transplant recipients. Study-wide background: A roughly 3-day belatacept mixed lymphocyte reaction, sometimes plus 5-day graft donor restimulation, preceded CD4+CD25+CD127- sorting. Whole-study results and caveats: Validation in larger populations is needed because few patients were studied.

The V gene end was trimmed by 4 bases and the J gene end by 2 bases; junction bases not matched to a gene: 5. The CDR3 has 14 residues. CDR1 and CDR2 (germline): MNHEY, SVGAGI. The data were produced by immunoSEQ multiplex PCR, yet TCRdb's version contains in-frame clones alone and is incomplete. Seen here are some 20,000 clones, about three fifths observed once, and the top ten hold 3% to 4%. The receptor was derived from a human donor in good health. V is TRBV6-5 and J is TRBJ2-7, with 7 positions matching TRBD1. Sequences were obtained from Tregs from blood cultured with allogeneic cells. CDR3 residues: CASSSRQGTYEQYF. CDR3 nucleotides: TGTGCCAGCAGTTCCCGACAGGGCACCTACGAGCAGTACTTC.